These 22 T cell receptor beta chains were sequenced from one sample in a study of Tregs in tolerant kidney transplant recipients. Sequencing used immunoSEQ multiplex PCR; TCRdb keeps in-frame clones, though not all of them. Of about 110,000 clones detected, around 87% appear once; the ten largest clones hold approximately 0.3%. Material: CD4+ T cells from blood, obtained before the transplant. Receptors were obtained from a human donor who received a combined kidney and bone marrow transplant.

V is TRBV23-1 and J is TRBJ2-2; 7 nucleotides match TRBD1. TRBV23-1 is labeled an ORF, and its function is uncertain. The V and J ends lost 0 bases and 5 bases, in that order; junction bases with no gene match: 9. This CDR3 comprises 17 residues. The CDR3: CASSQSPRQGRTGELFF. The CDR3 nucleotides read TGCGCCAGCAGTCAATCCCCTCGACAGGGAAGGACCGGGGAGCTGTTTTTT.

Only one count was recorded for this clone. The J gene is TRBJ2-2, the V gene TRBV11-2, with D perhaps TRBD2 (6 bases). The germline V and J ends were trimmed by 5 bases and 1 base, with 11 bases remaining between them. The germline V gene encodes CDR1 SGHAT and CDR2 FQNNGV. The CDR3 consists of 15 residues. The CDR3 nucleotides read TGTGCCAGCAGCGCCCGACTAGGGAACACCGGGGAGCTGTTTTTT. This encodes CASSARLGNTGELFF.

On this clone itself: This sample includes further DNA sequences coding for the same CDR3. This rearrangement joins TRBV18 to TRBJ2-7, with 7 bases lining up with TRBD2. The CDR3 sequence is 13 residues long. Trimming cost V 2 bases and J 3 bases; bases outside gene matches: 1. Germline loops: CDR1 KGHSH, CDR2 LQKENI. CDR3 sequence (DNA): TGTGCCAGCTCACCAGGGGGGGGCTACGAGCAGTACTTC. Translating it yields CASSPGGGYEQYF.

The chain employs TRBV19 and TRBJ2-6, with a tentative D call TRBD2 (5 bases). Trimming stripped 3 bases from V and 4 bases from J, with 10 bases between. Germline V lookup: CDR1 LNHDA, CDR2 SQIVND (reference sequence). The CDR3 spans 15 residues. The CDR3 coding sequence is TGTGCCAGTAGTATTGTCCGACTAGGGGCCAACGTCCTGACTTTC. Protein: CASSIVRLGANVLTF.

The chain combines TRBV5-8 with TRBJ1-4; 9 bases line up with TRBD1. CDR1 is SGHTS, CDR2 YDEGEE, per germline. V lost 4 bases and J lost 0; bases outside the gene matches: 4. The CDR3 is made up of 16 amino acids. The CDR3 nucleotides read TGTGCCAGCAGCAGAAGACAGGGGGCAACTAATGAAAAACTGTTTTTT. Its translation: CASSRRQGATNEKLFF. Full variable domain (remainder filled in from reference TRBV5-8 and TRBJ1-4): EAGVTQSPTHLIKTRGQQATLRCSPISGHTSVYWYQQALGLGLQFLLWYDEGEERNRGNFPPRFSGRQFPNYSSELNVNALELEDSALYLCASSRRQGATNEKLFFGSGTQLSVL.

CDR3 nucleotides: TGTGCCAGCAGCGCTCCGGGACTAGCGGGAGGTACCTACAATGAGCAGTTCTTC. This encodes CASSAPGLAGGTYNEQFF. The chain is built from TRBV5-4 and TRBJ2-1; 15 positions agree with TRBD2. Germline V lookup: CDR1 SGHNT, CDR2 YYREEE (reference sequence). The CDR3 covers 18 residues. The trim removed 4 bases at V and 2 bases at J, leaving 7 bases unmatched.

The chain has TRBV5-4 and TRBJ2-4; tentative D call: TRBD2 (6 bases). CDR3 length: 16 residues. Trimming cost V 0 bases and J 9 bases, with 19 bases left between them. Germline lookup yields CDR1 SGHNT and CDR2 YYREEE (reference sequence). The CDR3 protein is CASSLGGLETGGIQYF. The CDR3 DNA reads as TGTGCCAGCAGCTTGGGCGGCCTCGAGACCGGGGGCATTCAGTACTTC.

The rearrangement uses TRBV5-4 and TRBJ2-7; TRBD1 might be the D (6 bases). This CDR3 has 13 residues. Per germline, CDR1 SGHNT and CDR2 YYREEE (reference sequence). The V end was cut by 7 bases, the J end by 1 base, with 12 bases between. CDR3 region: CASRDKMSYEQYF. The CDR3 DNA reads TGTGCCAGCCGGGACAAGATGTCCTACGAGCAGTACTTC.

V is TRBV11-2 and J is TRBJ1-2; 7 nucleotides match TRBD1. The CDR3 is 15 amino acids. J was trimmed by 4 bases and V by 0 bases; bases with no gene match: 5. Germline loops: CDR1 SGHAT, CDR2 FQNNGV. The CDR3, as DNA: TGTGCCAGCAGCTTAGACTCCAACAGGGGCTATGGCTACACCTTC. Amino acid sequence: CASSLDSNRGYGYTF.

The chain recombines TRBV6-1 with TRBJ1-5; TRBD1 matches at 7 bases. CDR1 and CDR2 (germline): MNHNS, SASEGT. The CDR3 consists of 16 residues. The V gene end was trimmed by 3 bases and the J gene end by 4 bases; junction bases not matched to a gene: 9. The CDR3 protein is CASSDRGAGGNQPQHF. The CDR3 DNA reads as TGTGCCAGCAGTGATAGGGGTGCAGGGGGAAATCAGCCCCAGCATTTT.

The chain couples TRBV7-9 to TRBJ2-5; 9 positions match TRBD1. This CDR3 comprises 15 residues. J lost 2 bases, V lost 3 bases, and 4 bases had no gene match. The germline CDR1 and CDR2 sequences are SEHNR and FQNEAQ (reference sequence). Here the CDR3 reads CASSFLTGGQETQYF. Written as DNA, the CDR3 is TGTGCCAGCAGCTTCCTGACAGGGGGTCAAGAGACCCAGTACTTC.

CDR3 nucleotides: TGTGCCAGTAGTCTACGACAAGGTGGGGCCCTCCCATACGAGCAGTACTTC. Residues: CASSLRQGGALPYEQYF. The chain carries TRBV19 and TRBJ2-7; TRBD1 is a possible D gene (5 bases). Germline V lookup: CDR1 LNHDA, CDR2 SQIVND (reference sequence). This CDR3 comprises 17 residues. V lost 5 bases to trimming and J lost 4 bases, with 24 bases between them.

The chain recombines TRBV18 with TRBJ2-5; TRBD1 matches at 7 bases. The germline CDR1 and CDR2 sequences are KGHSH and LQKENI. V trimming: 5 bases; J trimming: 5 bases; junction bases outside the gene matches: 8. This CDR3 comprises 14 residues. This CDR3 is CASSSTGNIETQYF. As DNA, the CDR3 is TGTGCCAGCTCATCGACAGGGAATATTGAGACCCAGTACTTC.

The chain has TRBV7-9 and TRBJ1-2, with 8 bases matching TRBD1. The CDR3 runs 14 residues. V gave up 3 bases and J gave up 3 bases; unmatched junction bases: 3. CDR1 and CDR2 from the germline V gene are SEHNR and FQNEAQ (reference sequence). The CDR3 nucleotides are TGTGCCAGCAGCTTCAGGGGGCAGGACTATGGCTACACCTTC. This translates into CASSFRGQDYGYTF.

The gene calls are TRBV5-1 and TRBJ1-2, with a weak D call TRBD1 (6 bases). V lost 0 bases and J 14 bases, leaving 17 bases between the germline ends. The germline V gene has CDR1 SGHRS and CDR2 YFSETQ. The CDR3 sequence is 13 residues long. CDR3 nucleotide sequence: TGCGCCAGCAGCTTGGCGGGGCCCAGGGGCCTTACCTTC. This gives the protein CASSLAGPRGLTF. The entire variable domain, with the rest obtained from reference TRBV5-1 and TRBJ1-2, is as follows: KAGVTQTPRYLIKTRGQQVTLSCSPISGHRSVSWYQQTPGQGLQFLFEYFSETQRNKGNFPGRFSGRQFSNSRSEMNVSTLELGDSALYLCASSLAGPRGLTFGSGTRLTVV.

The CDR3 DNA follows: TGCGCCAGCAGCTTGCCTACCGAGACCCAGTACTTC. This codes for CASSLPTETQYF. The J gene is TRBJ2-5, the V gene TRBV5-1, with D hard to call. V dropped 1 base and J dropped 5 bases, with 6 bases sitting between them. Germline V CDR1 and CDR2: SGHRS, YFSETQ. The CDR3 is 12 amino acids.

The CDR3 DNA follows: TGTGCCAGCAGCTTGCAGTTCTCCTACGAGCAGTACTTC. Translated, it gives CASSLQFSYEQYF. The chain couples TRBV5-4 to TRBJ2-7; D is undetermined. The germline V gene encodes CDR1 SGHNT and CDR2 YYREEE (reference sequence). The V gene lost 1 base and the J gene lost 0 bases, with 5 bases spanning the gap. CDR3 length equals 13 residues. The full variable domain, with the rest looked up from reference TRBV5-4 and TRBJ2-7, is ETGVTQSPTHLIKTRGQQVTLRCSSQSGHNTVSWYQQALGQGPQFIFQYYREEENGRGNFPPRFSGLQFPNYSSELNVNALELDDSALYLCASSLQFSYEQYFGPGTRLTVT.

The chain is built from TRBV2 and TRBJ2-7; D is possibly TRBD2 (5 bases). This CDR3 has 14 residues. The V end was cut by 6 bases, the J end by 3 bases, with 15 bases between. Per germline, CDR1 SNHLY and CDR2 FYNNEI. CDR3 sequence: CASSQRPQDYEQYF. CDR3 bases: TGTGCCAGCAGCCAGCGGCCCCAGGACTACGAGCAGTACTTC.

This clone has only a few counts. The chain combines TRBV5-1 with TRBJ1-6; a weak D match, TRBD1 (6 bases). The germline CDR1 and CDR2 sequences are SGHRS and YFSETQ. Trimming pared 0 bases from V and 4 bases from J, leaving 11 bases between. The CDR3 has 16 residues. CDR3 DNA: TGCGCCAGCAGCTTGGCAGGGGATAGGTATAATTCACCCCTCCACTTT. This gives the protein CASSLAGDRYNSPLHF.

Regarding this clone: Its ends do not fully match the called genes, so a read error is possible. V is TRBV5-4 and J is TRBJ2-6, with TRBD1 as a possible D gene (5 bases). The germline gives CDR1 SGHNT, CDR2 YYREEE (reference sequence). The CDR3 spans 15 residues. CDR3 DNA: TGTGCCAGCAGCTTGGCAGGGTCTGGAGCCAACGTCCTGACTTTC. Translating it yields CASSLAGSGANVLTF.

The V gene is TRBV5-1, the J gene TRBJ2-1; TRBD1 agrees at 7 bases. The CDR3 covers 16 residues. Germline CDR1 is SGHRS and CDR2 is YFSETQ. V trimming: 4 bases; J trimming: 0 bases; junction bases outside the gene matches: 7. The CDR3 reads CASSPQTGNSYNEQFF. The DNA of the CDR3 is TGCGCCAGCAGCCCCCAGACAGGGAACTCCTACAATGAGCAGTTCTTC.

The rearrangement links TRBV9 to TRBJ1-1, with 10 bases aligning to TRBD1. The CDR3 extends over 18 amino acids. Trimming at V came to 0 bases and at J to 0 bases, leaving 8 bases not matched to a gene. CDR1 and CDR2 (germline): SGDLS, YYNGEE. The CDR3 sequence is CASSVGQGAAHMNTEAFF. CDR3 nucleotide sequence: TGTGCCAGCAGCGTAGGACAGGGGGCGGCTCATATGAACACTGAAGCTTTCTTT.